The T cell receptor (beta chain) described here comes from a study of blood T cells in healthy people across ages. The CDR3 runs to 15 residues. Germline CDR1 and CDR2: SGHKS and YYEKEE (reference sequence). Primers used in a second PCR of roughly 6 to 12 cycles were a sample-barcoded 5' primer and a J-beta primer mix. With 12 random nucleotides, a template-switch adaptor tagged each individual cDNA molecule. Each CDR3 protein gets one entry after TCRdb re-called the 5' RACE reads with MiXCR. This table holds hundreds of thousands of distinct CDR3 sequences, under 45% found once. This clonotype has more than one count but fewer than ten.

The source is a man aged 55 to 70 in good health. The sample was blood. V and J are TRBV5-5 and TRBJ2-7; D is perhaps TRBD2 (6 bases). The last part of the DNA fits TRBJ2-5 better; the J call may be wrong. CDR3 sequence reads: CASSGTAEGQETQYF. The CDR3 nucleotides are TGTGCCAGCAGCGGAACGGCGGAGGGACAAGAGACCCAGTACTTC.